These 17 T cell receptor beta chains came from one sample sequenced in a study of vaccination effects on CD4 cells after COVID-19. The antigens for these receptors are not known. Upon completion of 10 to 11 days in culture, CD4+ T cells were isolated. A PCR test confirmed that the person had SARS-CoV-2 infection between March and December 2020. As their vaccination, participants received two doses of either BNT162b2 or mRNA-1273. The method was immunoSEQ multiplex PCR; TCRdb's version includes in-frame clones alone and lacks a portion of them. The sample records around 50,000 clones, over 60% being singletons. Here the sequenced sample was CD4+ T cells from PBMCs cultured without peptide, taken after COVID-19 vaccination. The receptor source for this set is a human donor who had a prior SARS-CoV-2 infection.

V usage is TRBV7-6 and J usage is TRBJ2-2, with 9 bases matching TRBD2. In germline, CDR1 is SGHVS, CDR2 FNYEAQ. The CDR3 consists of 16 residues. Unmatched junction bases numbered 5, after V lost 0 bases and J lost 6 bases. In nucleotides, the CDR3 is TGTGCCAGCAGCTTAGCAGGCGGGGGGGGCGCCGGGGAGCTGTTTTTT. This codes for CASSLAGGGGAGELFF.

The chain carries TRBV30 and TRBJ2-3; 8 bases fit TRBD2. J lost 3 bases, V lost 5 bases, and 7 bases had no gene match. The CDR3 is made up of 14 amino acids. Per the germline V gene, CDR1 is GTSNPN and CDR2 is SVGIG (reference sequence). CDR3 sequence reads: CAWGGGRGTDTQYF. Written as DNA, the CDR3 is TGTGCCTGGGGCGGGGGGCGGGGAACAGATACGCAGTATTTT.

The chain has TRBV7-2 and TRBJ2-5; D remains ambiguous. Germline values: CDR1 SGHTA, CDR2 FQGNSA. The CDR3 runs 14 residues. V shed 5 bases and J shed 0 bases, with 10 bases lying between them. CDR3 loop: CASSPTRYQETQYF. The CDR3 bases are TGTGCCAGCAGCCCAACCCGGTACCAAGAGACCCAGTACTTC. Full variable domain (outside the CDR3, taken from reference TRBV7-2 and TRBJ2-5): GAGVSQSPSNKVTEKGKDVELRCDPISGHTALYWYRQSLGQGLEFLIYFQGNSAPDKSGLPSDRFSAERTGGSVSTLTIQRTQQEDSAVYLCASSPTRYQETQYFGPGTRLLVL.

The chain links TRBV18 to TRBJ1-5, with D unresolved. Deletions cut 2 bases from V and 5 bases from J, with 7 bases between. Germline V lookup: CDR1 KGHSH, CDR2 LQKENI. The CDR3 contains 13 residues. The CDR3 loop reads CASSPLGDQPQHF. DNA for the CDR3: TGTGCCAGCTCACCATTGGGAGATCAGCCCCAGCATTTT. The variable domain in full, with the rest retrieved from reference TRBV18 and TRBJ1-5, is NAGVMQNPRHLVRRRGQEARLRCSPMKGHSHVYWYRQLPEEGLKFMVYLQKENIIDESGMPKERFSAEFPKEGPSILRIQQVVRGDSAAYFCASSPLGDQPQHFGDGTRLSIL.

The chain employs TRBV19 and TRBJ2-5, with D possibly being TRBD2 (5 bases). Trimming left V 3 bases short and J 5 bases short, with 28 bases between. The CDR3 is made up of 19 amino acids. Germline V lookup: CDR1 LNHDA, CDR2 SQIVND (reference sequence). The CDR3: CASSIGSSSRPPFLETQYF. In DNA form, the CDR3 reads TGTGCCAGTAGTATTGGGAGTAGCTCACGCCCCCCCTTCTTGGAGACCCAGTACTTC.

The chain has TRBV29-1 and TRBJ2-1; 8 nucleotides agree with TRBD2. The CDR3 loop spans 13 amino acids. The J segment lost 15 bases and the V segment lost 2 bases, leaving 12 bases of the junction unmatched. The germline V gene has CDR1 SQVTM and CDR2 ANQGSEA. The CDR3 region is CSVESTGRASVFF. Written as DNA, the CDR3 is TGCAGCGTTGAAAGTACCGGGAGGGCCTCAGTGTTCTTC.

The V gene is TRBV12-3 or TRBV12-4, the J gene TRBJ2-1, with D unclear. This CDR3 is built from 11 residues. V was pared by 7 bases and J by 6 bases, with 7 bases between. The CDR3 reads CASMGVNEQFF. For the CDR3, the DNA is TGTGCCAGCATGGGTGTCAATGAGCAGTTCTTC.

This clone was counted only a few times. The chain employs TRBV30 and TRBJ1-4; no definite D call. In germline, CDR1 is GTSNPN, CDR2 SVGIG (reference sequence). V gave up 5 bases and J gave up 4 bases, with 11 bases separating them. The CDR3 runs 13 residues. CDR3 coding DNA: TGTGCCTGGGACCAAAGCCATAATGAAAAACTGTTTTTT. Its protein product is CAWDQSHNEKLFF.

The chain couples TRBV9 to TRBJ2-1, with TRBD2 matching 8 bases. Germline V gene lookup returns CDR1 SGDLS and CDR2 YYNGEE. This CDR3 is 15 amino acids long. With V trimmed by 2 bases and J by 3 bases, 4 bases remained unmatched. The CDR3 region has the DNA TGTGCCAGCAGCGTTGATAGCGGGGACTACAATGAGCAGTTCTTC. Its protein product is CASSVDSGDYNEQFF.

The genes are TRBV5-1 and TRBJ2-1; 8 nucleotides line up with TRBD1. The CDR3 is 15 amino acids. The germline CDR1 and CDR2 sequences are SGHRS and YFSETQ. Trimming at V came to 4 bases and at J to 0 bases, leaving 3 bases not matched to a gene. DNA of the CDR3: TGCGCCAGCAGCCCAGGGGGCAGCTCCTACAATGAGCAGTTCTTC. Its translation is CASSPGGSSYNEQFF. The full variable domain, with the rest looked up from reference TRBV5-1 and TRBJ2-1, is KAGVTQTPRYLIKTRGQQVTLSCSPISGHRSVSWYQQTPGQGLQFLFEYFSETQRNKGNFPGRFSGRQFSNSRSEMNVSTLELGDSALYLCASSPGGSSYNEQFFGPGTRLTVL.

The chain is built from TRBV7-9 and TRBJ2-7; TRBD1 agrees at 7 bases. The CDR3 is 15 residues long. Germline trimming cut 6 bases from V and 3 bases from J; bases unmatched to any gene: 11. CDR1 is SEHNR, CDR2 FQNEAQ, per germline (reference sequence). This CDR3 reads CASRPLRGQFYEQYF. Written as DNA, the CDR3 is TGTGCCAGCAGGCCCCTGAGGGGACAGTTCTACGAGCAGTACTTC.

This chain links TRBV29-1 with TRBJ1-4; 9 nucleotides align to TRBD1. The CDR3 length is 14 residues. Trimming at V came to 5 bases and at J to 7 bases, leaving 8 bases not matched to a gene. The V gene's germline CDR1 is SQVTM and CDR2 ANQGSEA. CDR3: CSVSKQGAGEKLFF. The CDR3 DNA is TGCAGCGTTTCGAAACAGGGGGCGGGTGAAAAACTGTTTTTT.

This clone was observed a few times. The chain couples TRBV6-6 to TRBJ1-2, with D maybe TRBD1 (6 bases). The CDR3 covers 16 residues. V was cut by 6 bases and J by 0 bases, with 17 bases left in between. Germline CDR1 MNHNY, CDR2 SVGAGI (reference sequence). The CDR3 region is CASRPPGALANYGYTF. CDR3 nucleotides: TGTGCCAGCAGACCCCCGGGGGCCCTAGCTAACTATGGCTACACCTTC.

The chain uses TRBV2 and TRBJ2-3, with TRBD2 matching 7 bases. V gave up 2 bases and J gave up 4 bases; unmatched junction bases: 6. The CDR3 length is 15 residues. The germline V gene has CDR1 SNHLY and CDR2 FYNNEI. The CDR3 region is CASSENGLVADTQYF. The DNA for the CDR3 is TGTGCCAGCAGTGAAAACGGACTAGTGGCAGATACGCAGTATTTT.

The chain links TRBV7-2 to TRBJ2-1; no reliable D call. Trimming shortened V by 2 bases and J by 9 bases, and 14 bases separated the two germline ends. CDR1 is SGHTA and CDR2 is FQGNSA in the germline V gene. The CDR3 runs to 14 residues. The CDR3 nucleotides are TGTGCCAGCAGCTTAATGCACAGCCCGCCTGAGCAGTTCTTC. Amino acid sequence: CASSLMHSPPEQFF.

CDR3 in DNA: TGTGCCAGCAGCTTGGCTATTTCCAATGAAAAACTGTTTTTT. Protein: CASSLAISNEKLFF. The chain links TRBV5-4 to TRBJ1-4; D not resolved. V was clipped by 0 bases and J by 5 bases, with 8 bases between them. Germline V gives CDR1 SGHNT, CDR2 YYREEE (reference sequence). The CDR3 runs to 14 residues. The full variable domain, completed using reference TRBV5-4 and TRBJ1-4, is ETGVTQSPTHLIKTRGQQVTLRCSSQSGHNTVSWYQQALGQGPQFIFQYYREEENGRGNFPPRFSGLQFPNYSSELNVNALELDDSALYLCASSLAISNEKLFFGSGTQLSVL.

This chain connects TRBV27 to TRBJ1-1; TRBD1 matches 8 bases. Per germline, CDR1 MNHEY and CDR2 SMNVEV (reference sequence). The CDR3 runs to 15 residues. J gave up 3 bases and V 7 bases, and 10 bases lay outside the gene matches. For the CDR3, the DNA is TGTGCCAGCAACCGGCCAGGGGGCGCATACACTGAAGCTTTCTTT. Translation: CASNRPGGAYTEAFF.